This section outlines one T cell receptor (beta chain) sequence together with its context. Under the authors' procedure: Nucleated cell number was recorded as an estimate derived from reference gene primer amplification. TCRdb's copy holds only in-frame clones and misses some; the assay was immunoSEQ multiplex PCR. D and trimming come from the DNA, and the V and J calls and clone size come from that table. The sample records under 250,000 clones, over 75% being singletons. Trimming took off 1 base at V and 0 bases at J, with 8 bases between the two ends. This CDR3 contains 15 residues. Germline V lookup: CDR1 SGHRS, CDR2 YFSETQ. These data originate in a study of blood T cell repertoires in COVID-19.

This sequence originates from a woman between 40 and 50 years old who had been exposed to COVID-19. The chain links TRBV5-1 to TRBJ2-1, with D possibly being TRBD1 (5 bases). The sample was PBMCs or T cells enriched from blood (not recorded which). This CDR3 is CASSLRQSSYNEQFF. Written as DNA, the CDR3 is TGCGCCAGCAGCTTGCGACAGAGCTCCTACAATGAGCAGTTCTTC.